The text below deals with one TCR beta chain. This entry is derived from a study of blood T cell repertoires in COVID-19. Study overall: Acute and convalescent COVID-19 specimens originated in the United States, Italy and Spain.

Original handling: Amplification from reference gene primers served as the basis for estimated nucleated cell counts. The method was immunoSEQ multiplex PCR; TCRdb's version includes in-frame clones alone and lacks a portion of them. Clonal size and the V and J genes are those of that table, whereas D and trimming came from the DNA. The table has some 88,000 clones, approximately 86% seen once. The trim removed 5 bases at V and 2 bases at J, leaving 6 bases unmatched. CDR1 and CDR2 (germline): LNHDA, SQIVND (reference sequence). This CDR3 spans 15 amino acids. Sequencing was carried out using peripheral blood. This receptor was taken from a man aged 60 to 75 with acute or convalescent COVID-19. V and J are TRBV19 and TRBJ1-5, with 7 bases matching TRBD1. The CDR3 reads CASSLRQGGNQPQHF. CDR3 DNA: TGTGCCAGTAGTTTAAGACAGGGCGGCAATCAGCCCCAGCATTTT.